A selection of T cell receptor beta chains follows, all from one sample in a study of blood T cell repertoires in COVID-19. Sequenced by immunoSEQ multiplex PCR; TCRdb stores in-frame clones only, minus some. The sample contains 250,000 to 300,000 clones, approximately 90% of which appear only once. The source material was PBMCs or T cells enriched from blood (not recorded which). These receptors originate from a woman aged 35 to 49 with acute COVID-19. CDR3s include the opening cysteine and the closing phenylalanine or tryptophan. Each record gives: V gene, J gene, D gene, clone size, CDR3 DNA, CDR3 protein. The D gene is left open where the match is weak. Rows may omit the clone size; those that give it use once, few, many or a size class.

TRBV29-1	TRBJ2-2	NA	once	TGCAGCGTTGAAGATAGGGGGTACACCGGGGAGCTGTTTTTT	CSVEDRGYTGELFF
TRBV5-1	TRBJ2-3	NA	NA	TGCGCCAGCAGCCCGCGGATCGCAGATACGCAGTATTTT	CASSPRIADTQYF
TRBV6-5	TRBJ1-2	TRBD1	once	TGTGCCAGCAGTCGCACAGGGGGGTACGGCTACACCTTC	CASSRTGGYGYTF
TRBV11-3	TRBJ2-3	TRBD2	NA	TGTGCCAGCAGCCTTCAGGGACTAGCGGGAGAAGATACGCAGTATTTT	CASSLQGLAGEDTQYF
TRBV5-1	TRBJ2-7	TRBD2	NA	TGCGCCAGCAGCTCCATAGCGGGAGTCTACGAGCAGTACTTC	CASSSIAGVYEQYF
TRBV5-4	TRBJ1-2	NA	few	TGTGCCAGCACCATGGAGGCATTCCTAAACTATGGCTACACCTTC	CASTMEAFLNYGYTF
TRBV5-1	TRBJ1-4	TRBD1	NA	TGCGCCAGCAGGTGGACAGGGGGACGGGAAAAACTGTTTTTT	CASRWTGGREKLFF
TRBV27	TRBJ1-2	TRBD1	once	TGTGCCAGCAGTCCAAAAGGGGGCAACTATGGCTACACCTTC	CASSPKGGNYGYTF
TRBV19	TRBJ1-1	TRBD1	NA	TGTGCCAGTAGTCCAGACAGGGCTACGAACACTGAAGCTTTCTTT	CASSPDRATNTEAFF
TRBV27	TRBJ2-1	TRBD1	NA	TGTGCCAGCAGTTCCCCGTCCCAGGGGGCCTTCTACAATGAGCAGTTCTTC	CASSSPSQGAFYNEQFF
TRBV12-3/TRBV12-4	TRBJ2-2	NA	NA	TGTGCCAGCACCTCTGTTCGGGAGCTGTTTTTT	CASTSVRELFF
TRBV28	TRBJ1-2	TRBD1	NA	TGTGCCAGCAGTTACAGACGGACAGGGGCCTATGGCTACACCTTC	CASSYRRTGAYGYTF
TRBV24-1	TRBJ2-3	TRBD2	once	TGTGCCACCAGTGATACCGGGACTAGCGGGAGGGGGACAGATACGCAGTATTTT	CATSDTGTSGRGTDTQYF
TRBV28	TRBJ1-2	NA	NA	TGTGCCAGCAGTTCCACAGGAACCTATGGCTACACCTTC	CASSSTGTYGYTF
TRBV7-9	TRBJ1-1	NA	NA	TGTGCCAGCAGCTTTCCGGAGTTGAACACTGAAGCTTTCTTT	CASSFPELNTEAFF